These T cell receptor beta chains were read from a single sample in a study of blood T cell repertoires in COVID-19. Clones were sequenced by immunoSEQ multiplex PCR, and TCRdb holds only the in-frame ones, with some missing. The data hold about 270,000 clones, with around 85% observed a single time. Sequencing used peripheral blood. These receptors were obtained from a woman in her twenties or thirties with COVID-19, enrolled during active disease. Each CDR3 is given with its conserved first and last residue. The D gene is left open where the match is weak. Size is omitted from some rows. Given values are once, few, many or a class for expanded clones.

TRBJ1-1 NA TRBV2 NA CASSPVHLWAFF TGTGCCAGCAGTCCCGTACACCTCTGGGCTTTCTTT
TRBJ2-5 NA TRBV5-1 NA CASSFIFSGETQYF TGCGCCAGCAGCTTTATATTCTCGGGGGAGACCCAGTACTTC
TRBJ1-5 TRBD1 TRBV5-1 NA CASSLQGKQPQHF TGCGCCAGCAGCTTACAGGGGAAACAGCCCCAGCATTTT
TRBJ2-3 TRBD2 TRBV29-1 NA CSGNGGAGGADTQYF TGCAGCGGGAACGGCGGAGCGGGGGGTGCAGATACGCAGTATTTT
TRBJ1-1 NA TRBV5-1 NA CASSFRRGSLIDTEAFF TGCGCCAGCAGCTTCCGGCGGGGCAGCTTAATAGACACTGAAGCTTTCTTT
TRBJ1-1 NA TRBV6-6 NA CAASPGRAGTEAFF TGTGCCGCCTCCCCGGGGAGGGCAGGGACTGAAGCTTTCTTT
TRBJ2-5 TRBD1 TRBV6-6 NA CASSYPTGGGETQYF TGTGCCAGCAGTTATCCCACAGGGGGTGGAGAGACCCAGTACTTC
TRBJ1-2 NA TRBV9 once CASSKAVDGYTF TGTGCCAGCAGCAAAGCGGTAGATGGCTACACCTTC
TRBJ1-4 NA TRBV28 NA CASSSPSVASGEKLFF TGTGCCAGCAGTTCCCCTTCGGTAGCGAGTGGGGAAAAACTGTTTTTT
TRBJ1-1 TRBD1 TRBV19 NA CASGTIHRGTEAFF TGTGCCAGTGGAACAATCCACAGGGGCACTGAAGCTTTCTTT
TRBJ1-2 TRBD1 TRBV9 NA CASSTPRTGPYGYTF TGTGCCAGCAGCACCCCTCGGACAGGGCCTTATGGCTACACCTTC
TRBJ2-1 NA TRBV7-9 NA CASTPSLGSSYNEQFF TGTGCCAGCACACCCTCCCTTGGGAGCTCCTACAATGAGCAGTTCTTC
TRBJ1-2 TRBD1 TRBV29-1 NA CSVDGTGGDYGYTF TGCAGCGTTGACGGGACAGGGGGGGACTATGGCTACACCTTC
TRBJ2-1 NA TRBV2 NA CASSERGEPWLEQFF TGTGCCAGCAGTGAACGCGGGGAGCCATGGTTGGAGCAGTTCTTC
TRBJ1-1 TRBD1 TRBV6-5 NA CASSSWDSLGTEAFF TGTGCCAGCAGCTCATGGGACAGCCTAGGGACTGAAGCTTTCTTT
TRBJ2-1 NA TRBV14 NA CASSQDAGASLNEQFF TGTGCCAGCAGCCAAGATGCGGGGGCGAGTTTAAATGAGCAGTTCTTC
TRBJ2-5 NA TRBV28 NA CASSRLETQYF TGTGCCAGCTCGAGGCTGGAGACCCAGTACTTC
TRBJ1-6 TRBD1 TRBV4-2 NA CASSQGGTGYNSPLHF TGTGCCAGCAGCCAAGGGGGGACAGGCTATAATTCACCCCTCCACTTT
TRBJ2-2 NA TRBV11-2 few CASSLMRNTGELFF TGTGCCAGCAGCTTGATGCGGAACACCGGGGAGCTGTTTTTT
TRBJ2-7 NA TRBV30 NA CAWSVSGGRYEQYF TGTGCCTGGAGTGTATCGGGGGGCCGCTACGAGCAGTACTTC
TRBJ2-1 TRBD2 TRBV3-1/TRBV3-2 NA CASSVPGGSYNEQFF TGTGCCAGCAGCGTCCCGGGGGGGAGTTACAATGAGCAGTTCTTC
TRBJ2-7 NA TRBV19 NA CASSIAAGTVYEQYF TGTGCCAGTAGTATAGCAGCAGGGACTGTATACGAGCAGTACTTC
TRBJ2-7 NA TRBV13 NA CASSLRYGGDEQYF TGTGCCAGCAGCTTACGATACGGAGGGGACGAGCAGTACTTC
TRBJ1-1 TRBD1 TRBV7-9 NA CASSLAPRGAEAFF TGTGCCAGCAGCTTAGCCCCCAGGGGGGCTGAAGCTTTCTTT
TRBJ1-6 NA TRBV10-3 NA CAIGGRSSYNSPLHF TGTGCCATCGGGGGCAGGAGCTCCTATAATTCACCCCTCCACTTT
TRBJ2-5 NA TRBV7-8 NA CASSPGGGQQETQYF TGTGCCAGCAGCCCCGGGGGGGGACAGCAAGAGACCCAGTACTTC
TRBJ2-6 NA TRBV6-1 NA CASSEGRVSSGANVLTF TGTGCCAGCAGTGAAGGCAGGGTTAGCTCTGGGGCCAACGTCCTGACTTTC
TRBJ1-2 NA TRBV30 NA CAWNLQGRAVYGYTF TGTGCCTGGAACTTACAGGGCCGCGCGGTTTATGGCTACACCTTC
TRBJ2-3 NA TRBV6-5 NA CASSYSAETRTQYF TGTGCCAGCAGTTACTCGGCCGAGACAAGGACGCAGTATTTT
TRBJ2-3 TRBD1 TRBV5-1 NA CASSLAAGGLTDTQYF TGCGCCAGCAGCTTGGCCGCAGGGGGTCTTACAGATACGCAGTATTTT
TRBJ2-3 NA TRBV30 NA CAWSTEAVTDTQYF TGTGCCTGGAGTACCGAGGCCGTCACAGATACGCAGTATTTT
TRBJ2-3 TRBD2 TRBV2 NA CASNRLAGDTQYF TGTGCCAGCAATCGACTAGCGGGGGATACGCAGTATTTT
TRBJ2-7 TRBD1 TRBV6-5 NA CASTPGGAQPYEQYF TGTGCCAGCACCCCAGGGGGCGCGCAGCCCTACGAGCAGTACTTC
TRBJ2-7 TRBD2 TRBV5-1 few CASSPGLAAPYEQYF TGCGCCAGCAGCCCGGGACTAGCGGCCCCCTACGAGCAGTACTTC
TRBJ2-1 TRBD1 TRBV19 NA CASRTGGNEQFF TGTGCCAGCCGGACAGGGGGCAATGAGCAGTTCTTC
TRBJ1-3 NA TRBV2 NA CASKIPAGAGNTIYF TGTGCCAGCAAGATTCCGGCAGGGGCTGGAAACACCATATATTTT
TRBJ2-7 NA TRBV7-6 NA CASSPGVSYEQYF TGTGCCAGCAGCCCGGGGGTCTCCTACGAGCAGTACTTC
TRBJ1-2 NA TRBV4-1 NA CASSPLGAAYGYTF TGCGCCAGCAGCCCCCTAGGGGCAGCCTATGGCTACACCTTC
TRBJ1-1 TRBD1 TRBV18 NA CASSPQDRGTEAFF TGTGCCAGCTCACCACAAGACAGGGGCACTGAAGCTTTCTTT
TRBJ2-5 NA TRBV3-1/TRBV3-2 NA CASSQDAPPEETQYF TGTGCCAGCAGCCAAGACGCGCCTCCCGAGGAGACCCAGTACTTC
TRBJ2-1 NA TRBV5-5 NA CASSLMAGEQFF TGTGCCAGCAGCTTGATGGCAGGTGAGCAGTTCTTC
TRBJ2-3 NA TRBV5-5 NA CASSFVAGTDTQYF TGTGCCAGCAGCTTCGTGGCGGGCACAGATACGCAGTATTTT
TRBJ1-2 NA TRBV4-2 NA CASSGSQEGSYGYTF TGTGCCAGCAGCGGGTCTCAGGAGGGATCCTATGGCTACACCTTC
TRBJ2-1 NA TRBV7-8 NA CASSSTGTRNEQFF TGTGCCAGCAGCTCGACTGGGACTCGGAATGAGCAGTTCTTC
TRBJ2-7 NA TRBV5-1 NA CASSLAIAREQYF TGCGCCAGCAGCTTGGCCATAGCCCGCGAGCAGTACTTC
TRBJ2-7 NA TRBV7-2 NA CASSLGGGEQYF TGTGCCAGCAGCTTAGGAGGGGGCGAGCAGTACTTC
TRBJ2-7 TRBD2 TRBV7-8 NA CASSLSGGGYEQYF TGTGCCAGCAGCCTTAGCGGGGGGGGTTACGAGCAGTACTTC
TRBJ2-7 NA TRBV5-1 NA CASSQDRGNLGEQYF TGCGCCAGCAGCCAGGACAGAGGGAATTTGGGGGAGCAGTACTTC
TRBJ2-5 TRBD2 TRBV5-4 NA CASTLAGGEAQYF TGTGCCAGCACCCTAGCGGGGGGGGAGGCCCAGTACTTC
TRBJ1-2 TRBD1 TRBV24-1 NA CATLRDRGYTF TGTGCCACCCTCCGGGACAGGGGCTACACCTTC